This T cell receptor beta chain appears in the sequencing data of a study of T cell changes during pregnancy in multiple sclerosis. J lost 1 base, V lost 2 bases, and 2 bases had no gene match. Germline lookup yields CDR1 SGDLS and CDR2 YYNGEE. The CDR3 sequence is 14 residues long. Only in-frame clones appear in the TCRdb table, and some are missing; sequencing was by immunoSEQ multiplex PCR. The sample yields 32,000 or so clones, approximately 89% seen once. Sequences were derived from CD8+ T cells from peripheral blood mononuclear cells, sampled in the second trimester of pregnancy. The chain carries TRBV9 and TRBJ2-7; 8 bases map to TRBD1. This TCR derives from a female donor with multiple sclerosis, enrolled in a pregnancy study. The CDR3 is CASSVRDRSYEQYF. The CDR3 DNA follows: TGTGCCAGCAGCGTCCGGGACAGGTCCTACGAGCAGTACTTC.